The next 7 T cell receptor beta chains were all read from a single sample in a study of regulatory T cells in long-lasting Graves disease. The TCR beta library used iRepertoire HTBI primers with Arm-PCR amplification of CDR3. TCRdb analysed the multiplex PCR reads with MiXCR anew, one entry per CDR3 protein. The sample records under 450,000 distinct CDR3 sequences, around 16% being singletons. The sample's time point: newly diagnosed GD, antithyroid drugs for less than 3 months. Making the TCR library involved RNA that had been extracted from PBMCs. The same data also went into a second study, on T cells in Graves' hyperthyroidism and ophthalmopathy.

Here the sequenced sample was peripheral blood mononuclear cells (PBMCs), taken at new diagnosis, from a patient treated with antithyroid drugs. The receptors derive from a woman in her late teens or twenties with Graves disease.

This clonotype was counted at least ten times. The chain recombines TRBV20-1 with TRBJ2-3; 8 bases are shared with TRBD2. Losses at the gene ends were 3 bases for V and 3 bases for J; bases not matched to a gene: 5. Germline CDR1 reads DFQATT; CDR2 reads SNEGSKA (reference sequence). The CDR3 totals 14 residues. The CDR3: CSASLAGWTDTQYF. CDR3 bases: TGCAGTGCTAGCCTAGCGGGTTGGACAGATACGCAGTATTTT.

This clonotype occurred many times. This chain links TRBV6-1 with TRBJ1-5; possible D gene TRBD1, 5 bases. Germline CDR1 is MNHNS and CDR2 is SASEGT. The CDR3 runs 14 residues. V was trimmed by 7 bases and J by 4 bases, leaving 14 bases between them. The CDR3 DNA reads TGTGCCAGCATTTCCGGGACCTATAATCAGCCCCAGCATTTT. It translates to CASISGTYNQPQHF.

In its sample, this clonotype was seen many times. The J gene is TRBJ2-3, the V gene TRBV3-1, with TRBD2 identical over 11 bases. The germline gives CDR1 LGHDT, CDR2 YNNKEL (reference sequence). V trimming: 4 bases; J trimming: 10 bases; junction bases outside the gene matches: 13. This CDR3 is built from 16 residues. As DNA, the CDR3 is TGTGCCAGCAGCCTTGGATCTAGCGGGGGGCCGGCTTCGCAGTATTTT. This translates into CASSLGSSGGPASQYF.

This clonotype was picked up many times. This chain connects TRBV20-1 to TRBJ2-2; 11 bases align to TRBD2. The germline V gene encodes CDR1 DFQATT and CDR2 SNEGSKA (reference sequence). The CDR3 runs 16 residues. Losses at the gene ends were 6 bases for V and 3 bases for J; bases not matched to a gene: 9. The CDR3 loop is CSASSTSGSYTGELFF. CDR3 nucleotides: TGCAGTGCAAGCTCCACTAGCGGGAGTTACACCGGGGAGCTGTTTTTT.

Notes on this clonotype: A much larger clone lies a single base off, so this may be a read error. The chain combines TRBV28 with TRBJ1-5, with TRBD1 matching over 10 bases. The CDR3 is 16 amino acids. Germline V CDR1 and CDR2: MDHEN, SYDVKM. CDR3 in amino acids: CASMGTGAKSNRPQHF. The CDR3 nucleotides read TGTGCCAGCATGGGGACAGGGGCCAAGAGCAATCGGCCCCAGCATTTT.

V is TRBV28 and J is TRBJ1-5; D possibly corresponds to TRBD1 (5 bases). The V gene lost 6 bases and the J gene lost 6 bases, with 15 bases spanning the gap. CDR3 size: 14 residues. The V gene's germline CDR1 is MDHEN and CDR2 SYDVKM. CDR3 in DNA: TGTGCCAGCAGGCTAACAAGGGGCGGTCAGCCCCAGCATTTT. This gives the protein CASRLTRGGQPQHF.

This clonotype was recorded at least ten times. The chain combines TRBV3-1 with TRBJ2-1; 7 bases line up with TRBD1. The CDR3 totals 15 residues. The J segment lost 8 bases and the V segment lost 2 bases, leaving 9 bases of the junction unmatched. Germline V gives CDR1 LGHDT, CDR2 YNNKEL (reference sequence). For the CDR3, the DNA is TGTGCCAGCAGCCAAAGCATGGGACAGCGCCATGAGCAGTTCTTC. Protein product: CASSQSMGQRHEQFF.